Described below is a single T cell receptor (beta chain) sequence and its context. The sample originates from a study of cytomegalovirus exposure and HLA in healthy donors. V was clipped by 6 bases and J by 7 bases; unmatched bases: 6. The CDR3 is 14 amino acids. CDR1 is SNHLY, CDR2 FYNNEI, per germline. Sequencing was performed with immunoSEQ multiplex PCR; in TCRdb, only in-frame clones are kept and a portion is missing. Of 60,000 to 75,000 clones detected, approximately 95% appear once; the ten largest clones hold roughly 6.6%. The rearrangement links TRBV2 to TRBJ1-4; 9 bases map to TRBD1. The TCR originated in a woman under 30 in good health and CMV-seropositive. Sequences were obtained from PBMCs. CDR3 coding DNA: TGTGCCAGCAGGATACAGGGGGCATTTGAAAAACTGTTTTTT. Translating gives CASRIQGAFEKLFF.